The clone carrying this TCR beta chain was seen more than once but under ten times. Its antigen is still unknown. This sequence may be a read error, since a much larger clone differs from it by one base. These data come from a study of naive and memory T cell subsets. General observations from the study: TCR counts from RNA may reflect activation-linked expression changes. Naive and memory repertoire findings lacked a ground truth for validation.

After the first PCR, alpha and beta chain libraries were processed separately. The CDR3 consists of 14 residues. The V gene lost 3 bases and the J gene lost 0 bases, with 7 bases spanning the gap. CDR1 PRHDT and CDR2 FYEKMQ come from the germline V gene (reference sequence). The beta constant-region primer was an equimolar mix of two oligonucleotides covering TRBC1 and TRBC2. TCRdb itself ran the UMI-ligation and nested PCR reads through MiXCR, one entry per CDR3 protein. There are 70,000 to 95,000 distinct CDR3 sequences in the sample; 5.5% to 8.5% occur only once, and around 1.6% lies in the top ten.

The source material was central memory CD4+ T cells from blood. The sequence came from a human donor in good health. The V gene is TRBV13, the J gene TRBJ2-3, with a weak D call TRBD2 (6 bases). The CDR3 region is CASSFGTSTDTQYF. The CDR3, as DNA: TGTGCCAGCAGCTTCGGGACTAGCACAGATACGCAGTATTTT.